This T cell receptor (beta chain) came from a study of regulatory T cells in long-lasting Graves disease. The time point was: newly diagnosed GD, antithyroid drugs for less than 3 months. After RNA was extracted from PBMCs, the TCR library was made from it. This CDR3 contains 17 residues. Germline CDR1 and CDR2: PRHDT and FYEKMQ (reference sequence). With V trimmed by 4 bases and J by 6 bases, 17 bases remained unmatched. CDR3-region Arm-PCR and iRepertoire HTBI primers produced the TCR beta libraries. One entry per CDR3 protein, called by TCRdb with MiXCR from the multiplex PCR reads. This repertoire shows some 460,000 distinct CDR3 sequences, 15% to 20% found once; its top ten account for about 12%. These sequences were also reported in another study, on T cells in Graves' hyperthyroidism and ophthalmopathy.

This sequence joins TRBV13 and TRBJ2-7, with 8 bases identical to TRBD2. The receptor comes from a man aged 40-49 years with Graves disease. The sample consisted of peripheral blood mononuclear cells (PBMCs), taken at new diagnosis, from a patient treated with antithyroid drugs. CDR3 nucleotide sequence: TGTGCCAGCAGCTCGAGAGGGGCGGGAGGAGTCTCTCGCGAGCAGTACTTC. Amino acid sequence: CASSSRGAGGVSREQYF.